Detailed here is one T cell receptor (beta chain). The antigen is unknown. In the same sample, other DNA sequences code for this CDR3. Sequenced by immunoSEQ multiplex PCR; TCRdb stores in-frame clones only, minus some. The sample gives around 100,000 clones, 90% to 95% of which show up once; approximately 1.2% is in the top ten. This record belongs to a study of graft-versus-host responses after intestinal transplantation. Background on the study: Induction using anti-thymocyte globulin, followed by tacrolimus and steroids for two to four years, was given to all recipients. Overall study results and limits: The study associated peak circulating GvH clone levels with early post-transplant HvG declines. Elevated graft-versus-host to host-versus-graft clonal ratios in allografts were recorded for patients with graft-donor T cell macrochimerism.

The source of this sequence is a human donor who was the organ donor for an intestinal transplant. The input for sequencing was unstimulated CD8+ T cells sorted from spleen or lymph node cells, taken before transplant.

The CDR3 loop reads CASSIYNEQFF. The CDR3 DNA is TGTGCCAGTAGTATATACAATGAGCAGTTCTTC. The chain links TRBV19 to TRBJ2-1; D is undetermined. CDR1 and CDR2 from the germline V gene are LNHDA and SQIVND (reference sequence). V gave up 2 bases and J gave up 4 bases, with 0 bases separating them. The CDR3 is 11 residues long.